Sequencing of this TCR beta chain was carried out in a study of shared clonotypes between healthy human individuals. Using immunoSEQ multiplex PCR, the repertoire was profiled, and TCRdb retains in-frame clones only, with some absent. This repertoire shows roughly 1 million clones, around 74% found once; its top ten account for roughly 1.4%. Germline V gene lookup returns CDR1 SNHLY and CDR2 FYNNEI. Between the trimmed V and J ends, which lost 2 bases and 1 base, there was a span of 6 bases. The CDR3 is made up of 14 amino acids. This clone showed up many times. The chain has TRBV2 and TRBJ1-5, with unresolved D. Input material: memory CD4+ T cells sorted from blood. Subset given: CD45RA-negative fraction. This TCR came from a man aged 18 to 35 in good health. CDR3 loop: CASSERVSNQPQHF. The DNA of the CDR3 is TGTGCCAGCAGTGAAAGAGTCAGCAATCAGCCCCAGCATTTT.